The 20 T cell receptor beta chains below were found in one sample sequenced in a study of T cell responses to AZD1222 COVID-19 vaccine. The protocol was immunoSEQ multiplex PCR, while the TCRdb copy is restricted to in-frame clones and leaves out a portion. Among under 200,000 clones listed, 85% to 95% were seen once. The source material was peripheral blood, sampled on day 0 of AZD1222 vaccination. The origin of the receptors is an adult in good health.

The gene calls are TRBV10-1 and TRBJ1-1; D remains unclear. The CDR3 runs 12 residues. V lost 3 bases and J lost 5, with 7 bases in between. Germline V CDR1 and CDR2: WNHNN, SYGVQD (reference sequence). CDR3 nucleotides: TGCGCCAGCAGTGACTCTGCGACTGAAGCTTTCTTT. It is translated as CASSDSATEAFF.

V and J are TRBV7-9 and TRBJ2-7; D not certain. The CDR3 extends over 10 amino acids. The V and J ends lost 3 bases and 5 bases respectively, with 2 bases between them. Germline CDR1 reads SEHNR; CDR2 reads FQNEAQ (reference sequence). CDR3 DNA sequence: TGTGCCAGCAGCTTTAACGAGCAGTACTTC. Protein product: CASSFNEQYF.

This chain uses TRBV30 with TRBJ2-2; D unresolved. Trimming pared 8 bases from V and 4 bases from J, leaving 20 bases between. The CDR3 length is 15 residues. The germline CDR1 and CDR2 sequences are GTSNPN and SVGIG (reference sequence). Here the CDR3 reads CALELGLSFTGELFF. CDR3 DNA: TGTGCCCTGGAACTGGGTCTTTCCTTCACCGGGGAGCTGTTTTTT.

This clone has only one observation. This chain connects TRBV30 to TRBJ1-4, with TRBD1 matching 8 bases. V lost 4 bases and J lost 6; bases outside the gene matches: 4. The CDR3 has 13 amino acids. CDR1 and CDR2 (germline): GTSNPN, SVGIG (reference sequence). The CDR3 bases are TGTGCCTGGAACCCGGGACAGGATGAAAAACTGTTTTTT. Residues: CAWNPGQDEKLFF.

The chain recombines TRBV15 with TRBJ2-3; D remains unclear. The CDR3 covers 14 residues. V was clipped by 2 bases and J by 6 bases, with 12 bases between them. Looked up from germline, CDR1 is LNHNV and CDR2 is YYDKDF (reference sequence). DNA for the CDR3: TGTGCCACCAGCAGAACCTCTCCCCGCGATACGCAGTATTTT. This encodes CATSRTSPRDTQYF. The variable domain in full, completed from reference TRBV15 and TRBJ2-3, reads DAMVIQNPRYQVTQFGKPVTLSCSQTLNHNVMYWYQQKSSQAPKLLFHYYDKDFNNEADTPDNFQSRRPNTSFCFLDIRSPGLGDTAMYLCATSRTSPRDTQYFGPGTRLTVL.

The rearrangement joins TRBV5-4 to TRBJ2-1; 7 bases agree with TRBD2. The CDR3 is 15 amino acids. Germline V gene sequence: CDR1 SGHNT, CDR2 YYREEE (reference sequence). V lost 4 bases to trimming and J lost 7 bases; unmatched junction nucleotides: 11. The CDR3 sequence is CASSLRGLAANEQFF. CDR3 DNA sequence: TGTGCCAGCAGCCTGAGGGGTCTAGCGGCTAATGAGCAGTTCTTC.

The V call is TRBV18, the J call TRBJ1-2, with 7 bases that match TRBD1. Looked up from germline, CDR1 is KGHSH and CDR2 is LQKENI. Germline trimming cut 5 bases from V and 3 bases from J; bases unmatched to any gene: 9. The CDR3 is made up of 15 amino acids. This CDR3 reads CASSSRQGIDYGYTF. The CDR3 DNA follows: TGTGCCAGCTCATCCCGACAGGGAATCGACTATGGCTACACCTTC.

This sequence joins TRBV6-5 and TRBJ1-1, with 8 nucleotides matching TRBD1. Looked up from germline, CDR1 is MNHEY and CDR2 is SVGAGI. V shed 1 base and J 4 bases; nucleotides not matched to a gene: 2. The CDR3 length is 14 residues. CDR3 region: CASSYYDRGTEAFF. For the CDR3, the DNA is TGTGCCAGCAGTTACTATGACAGGGGCACTGAAGCTTTCTTT.

The chain is built from TRBV9 and TRBJ1-4; TRBD1 is a possible D gene (6 bases). V lost 0 bases to trimming and J lost 8 bases, with 17 bases between them. The germline CDR1 and CDR2 sequences are SGDLS and YYNGEE. This CDR3 spans 16 amino acids. This CDR3 reads CASSVESSGTGEKLFF. In DNA, the CDR3 is TGTGCCAGCAGCGTAGAATCAAGTGGAACAGGGGAAAAACTGTTTTTT.

The chain links TRBV19 to TRBJ1-6; D is uncertain. This CDR3 is 15 amino acids long. Trimming cost V 2 bases and J 5 bases, with 10 bases left between them. From germline, CDR1 is LNHDA and CDR2 SQIVND (reference sequence). The CDR3 is CASSIRGEDNSPLHF. In DNA form, the CDR3 reads TGTGCCAGTAGTATACGCGGCGAGGATAATTCACCCCTCCACTTT.

The V gene is TRBV11-2, the J gene TRBJ2-7; D gene uncertain. V gave up 7 bases and J gave up 0 bases, with 10 bases separating them. The CDR3 has 13 amino acids. Germline assignment: CDR1 SGHAT and CDR2 FQNNGV. The CDR3 is CASTPRLSYEQYF. CDR3 nucleotide sequence: TGTGCCAGCACCCCGAGGCTCTCCTACGAGCAGTACTTC.

The sample holds one count of this clone. A read error may produce the germline difference seen at one junction end. The genes are TRBV20-1 and TRBJ1-5; D is perhaps TRBD1 (5 bases). The CDR3 has 11 residues. CDR1 is DFQATT and CDR2 is SNEGSKA in the germline V gene (reference sequence). The CDR3 DNA reads TGCAGTGCTAGAGATCTACAGGATATCATTTTT. This gives the protein CSARDLQDIIF.

This sequence joins TRBV11-2 and TRBJ1-6, with D possibly being TRBD1 (5 bases). The germline gives CDR1 SGHAT, CDR2 FQNNGV. This CDR3 comprises 14 residues. V was cut by 3 bases and J by 8 bases, with 11 bases left in between. In DNA, the CDR3 is TGTGCCAGCAGCTTGATAATAGGGGATTCACCCCTCCACTTT. As protein: CASSLIIGDSPLHF.

The chain combines TRBV29-1 with TRBJ1-5; no firm D call. This CDR3 has 14 residues. Trimming cost V 5 bases and J 1 base, with 12 bases left between them. Germline CDR1 reads SQVTM; CDR2 reads ANQGSEA. In DNA, the CDR3 is TGCAGCGTTTCTAACAATACAAGCAATCAGCCCCAGCATTTT. Protein product: CSVSNNTSNQPQHF.

J is TRBJ1-3 and V is TRBV4-2, with D perhaps TRBD1 (5 bases). Germline assignment: CDR1 LGHNA and CDR2 YNFKEQ. Trimming pared 2 bases from V and 8 bases from J, leaving 13 bases between. The CDR3 contains 14 residues. The CDR3 loop is CASSQMEGEYTIYF. Here the CDR3 DNA reads TGTGCCAGCAGCCAAATGGAAGGGGAATACACCATATATTTT.

J is TRBJ1-1 and V is TRBV7-9; D is uncertain. V lost 0 bases to trimming and J lost 1 base, with 9 bases between them. The CDR3 runs to 15 residues. CDR1 SEHNR and CDR2 FQNEAQ come from the germline V gene (reference sequence). CDR3 coding DNA: TGTGCCAGCAGCTTAGCGCTATGGGAGAACACTGAAGCTTTCTTT. This encodes CASSLALWENTEAFF.

This CDR3 is CASSPPGEQGYTF. CDR3 nucleotides: TGCGCCAGCAGCCCCCCGGGAGAGCAGGGCTACACCTTC. J is TRBJ1-2 and V is TRBV5-1; D is unresolved. Between the trimmed V and J ends, which lost 4 bases and 8 bases, there was a span of 15 bases. There are 13 residues in the CDR3. Germline V gene data show CDR1 as SGHRS and CDR2 as YFSETQ.

The rearrangement joins TRBV6-1 to TRBJ1-2, with 10 bases identical to TRBD1. The V and J ends lost 1 base and 4 bases, in that order; junction bases with no gene match: 9. This CDR3 is 17 amino acids long. CDR1 MNHNS and CDR2 SASEGT come from the germline V gene. As DNA, the CDR3 is TGTGCCAGCAGTGAAGACTATGCCGGGACAGGGGTCTATGGCTACACCTTC. This sequence encodes CASSEDYAGTGVYGYTF.

The rearrangement uses TRBV5-1 and TRBJ1-2; D remains unclear. Germline V gives CDR1 SGHRS, CDR2 YFSETQ. V was shortened by 1 base and J by 0 bases, with 10 bases between the two germline ends. CDR3 length equals 15 residues. CDR3 sequence (DNA): TGCGCCAGCAGCTTGAGCGGACTCACTAACTATGGCTACACCTTC. Translating gives CASSLSGLTNYGYTF.

Notes on this clone: Other nucleotide sequences from this sample produce the same CDR3. V is TRBV18 and J is TRBJ1-1, with no clear D. Looked up from germline, CDR1 is KGHSH and CDR2 is LQKENI. The V end was cut by 2 bases, the J end by 0 bases, with 7 bases between. The CDR3 sequence is 14 residues long. CDR3 bases: TGTGCCAGCTCACCAACGGTTATGAACACTGAAGCTTTCTTT. Amino acids: CASSPTVMNTEAFF.